The 31 T cell receptor beta chains given below trace back to one sample, sequenced in a study of shared clonotypes between healthy human individuals. Some clones are missing from TCRdb's copy, which holds only in-frame ones; the method was immunoSEQ multiplex PCR. The sample comprises some 680,000 clones, around 73% of which are singletons, and more than 1.5% rests with the top ten. Sequenced material: memory CD4+ T cells sorted from blood. The subset is: CD45RA-negative fraction. The receptor source for this set is a woman aged 25 to 45 in good health.

The chain uses TRBV4-1 and TRBJ2-7, with D perhaps given as TRBD1 or TRBD2 (5 bases each). The V gene's germline CDR1 is MGHRA and CDR2 YSYEKL. The CDR3 has 17 amino acids. Trimming cost V 1 base and J 3 bases, with 19 bases left between them. The CDR3 bases are TGCGCCAGCAGCCAAGTGTCAGGGAGACCACACAACTACGAGCAGTACTTC. This encodes CASSQVSGRPHNYEQYF.

This clone came up many times. The chain recombines TRBV29-1 with TRBJ1-5, with D perhaps TRBD1 (6 bases). This CDR3 contains 16 residues. Looked up from germline, CDR1 is SQVTM and CDR2 is ANQGSEA. Trimming left V 7 bases short and J 0 bases short, with 19 bases between. The CDR3 bases are TGCAGCGCTCAGGCTGGGGGCGCGGATAGCAATCAGCCCCAGCATTTT. This sequence encodes CSAQAGGADSNQPQHF. Full variable domain (missing parts from reference TRBV29-1 and TRBJ1-5): SAVISQKPSRDICQRGTSLTIQCQVDSQVTMMFWYRQQPGQSLTLIATANQGSEATYESGFVIDKFPISRPNLTFSTLTVSNMSPEDSSIYLCSAQAGGADSNQPQHFGDGTRLSIL.

This clone appeared a few times. This sequence joins TRBV11-2 and TRBJ2-7; 11 bases fit TRBD1. The J segment lost 3 bases and the V segment lost 5 bases, leaving 6 bases of the junction unmatched. Germline CDR1 and CDR2: SGHAT and FQNNGV. The CDR3 covers 15 residues. CDR3 sequence reads: CASSHTGTGGYEQYF. For the CDR3, the DNA is TGTGCCAGCAGCCATACCGGGACAGGGGGCTACGAGCAGTACTTC.

The chain employs TRBV7-2 and TRBJ2-7; D unclear. The CDR3 has 13 residues. Trimming took off 1 base at V and 6 bases at J, with 10 bases between the two ends. Looked up from germline, CDR1 is SGHTA and CDR2 is FQGNSA. Here the CDR3 reads CASSLGGGREQYF. The CDR3 region has the DNA TGTGCCAGCAGCTTAGGGGGTGGTCGCGAGCAGTACTTC. The full variable domain, in which reference TRBV7-2 and TRBJ2-7 provide the parts outside the CDR3, is GAGVSQSPSNKVTEKGKDVELRCDPISGHTALYWYRQSLGQGLEFLIYFQGNSAPDKSGLPSDRFSAERTGGSVSTLTIQRTQQEDSAVYLCASSLGGGREQYFGPGTRLTVT.

This chain joins TRBV5-1 and TRBJ2-7; TRBD1 is a possible D gene (6 bases). Germline CDR1 and CDR2: SGHRS and YFSETQ. V was clipped by 4 bases and J by 6 bases, with 17 bases between them. This CDR3 has 14 amino acids. The CDR3 loop is CASSTGTVLLEQYF. The DNA for the CDR3 is TGCGCCAGCAGCACAGGGACCGTTCTCCTCGAGCAGTACTTC.

This clone was observed a handful of times. This chain links TRBV28 with TRBJ2-7; possibly TRBD1 or TRBD2 for D (5 bases each). The germline V gene encodes CDR1 MDHEN and CDR2 SYDVKM. The CDR3 length is 14 residues. V was clipped by 5 bases and J by 5 bases, with 16 bases between them. CDR3 residues: CASSTRPGSHEQYF. As DNA, the CDR3 is TGTGCCAGCAGTACAAGGCCAGGGAGTCACGAGCAGTACTTC.

The chain is built from TRBV6-1 and TRBJ2-7; maybe TRBD2 (6 bases). The CDR3 contains 14 residues. V lost 7 bases and J 7 bases, leaving 20 bases between the germline ends. Per the germline V gene, CDR1 is MNHNS and CDR2 is SASEGT. This CDR3 is CASTLSGRGGEQYF. Written as DNA, the CDR3 is TGTGCCAGCACCCTCTCGGGAAGGGGAGGAGAGCAGTACTTC.

The CDR3 sequence: CASRLSSGPQETQYF. Written as DNA, the CDR3 is TGTGCCAGCCGATTATCTTCAGGTCCCCAAGAGACCCAGTACTTC. The chain uses TRBV18 and TRBJ2-5, with D uncertain. There are 15 residues in the CDR3. Germline CDR1 is KGHSH and CDR2 is LQKENI. V dropped 8 bases and J dropped 1 base, with 17 bases sitting between them.

The chain joins TRBV7-9 to TRBJ2-1; D is perhaps TRBD1 or TRBD2 (5 bases each). Germline CDR1 SEHNR, CDR2 FQNEAQ (reference sequence). CDR3 size: 17 residues. V lost 0 bases, J lost 2 bases, and 14 bases lay in between. The CDR3 is CASSLAPVWDPYNEQFF. The CDR3 DNA is TGTGCCAGCAGCTTAGCCCCCGTGTGGGACCCCTACAATGAGCAGTTCTTC.

This chain connects TRBV18 to TRBJ1-5; D remains unclear. This CDR3 has 13 residues. Trimming took off 5 bases at V and 2 bases at J, with 7 bases between the two ends. The germline gives CDR1 KGHSH, CDR2 LQKENI. The CDR3 sequence: CASSWGGNQPQHF. In DNA, the CDR3 is TGTGCCAGCTCATGGGGAGGCAATCAGCCCCAGCATTTT.

This clone occurred a few times. This sequence joins TRBV5-1 and TRBJ2-1, with D unresolved. Germline CDR1 and CDR2: SGHRS and YFSETQ. Trimming removed 0 bases from V and 0 bases from J, with 7 bases in between. The CDR3 consists of 15 residues. CDR3 bases: TGCGCCAGCAGCTTGGATGGTACCTCCTACAATGAGCAGTTCTTC. Residues: CASSLDGTSYNEQFF.

The V gene is TRBV9, the J gene TRBJ2-1; a weak D match, TRBD1 (6 bases). V lost 4 bases and J lost 5, with 13 bases in between. Per germline, CDR1 SGDLS and CDR2 YYNGEE. The CDR3 contains 14 residues. CDR3 nucleotides: TGTGCCAGCAGCCCCATGACAGGTCACAATGAGCAGTTCTTC. Protein sequence: CASSPMTGHNEQFF.

The chain joins TRBV7-3 to TRBJ2-3, with 7 bases matching TRBD1. Trimming at V came to 5 bases and at J to 4 bases, leaving 3 bases not matched to a gene. Per germline, CDR1 SGHTA and CDR2 FQGTGA. This CDR3 comprises 13 residues. CDR3 region: CASSVQGSDTQYF. The CDR3 DNA reads TGTGCCAGCAGCGTACAGGGGTCAGATACGCAGTATTTT.

V is TRBV19 and J is TRBJ2-2; D is unclear. Germline V gene lookup returns CDR1 LNHDA and CDR2 SQIVND (reference sequence). The CDR3 is 15 residues long. V was pared by 7 bases and J by 2 bases, with 14 bases between. Here the CDR3 DNA reads TGTGCCAGTATTTCGGGTGCCGTCAACACCGGGGAGCTGTTTTTT. Translating it yields CASISGAVNTGELFF.

The chain joins TRBV6-1 to TRBJ1-2, with a tentative D call TRBD1 (5 bases). Germline V gene lookup returns CDR1 MNHNS and CDR2 SASEGT. This CDR3 comprises 14 residues. V dropped 6 bases and J dropped 8 bases, with 19 bases sitting between them. CDR3 coding DNA: TGTGCCAGCAGCCGGGACGGAAACCTTGGAGGCTACACCTTC. It encodes CASSRDGNLGGYTF.

This chain connects TRBV19 to TRBJ1-6; D is unclear. V was pared by 1 base and J by 7 bases, with 11 bases between. The germline gives CDR1 LNHDA, CDR2 SQIVND (reference sequence). The CDR3 contains 15 residues. This chain's CDR3 is CASSIGPEGNSPLHF. The DNA for the CDR3 is TGTGCCAGTAGTATAGGACCCGAAGGGAATTCACCCCTCCACTTT.

For this clone: Other DNA sequences within the sample encode an identical CDR3. V gene TRBV5-1 combines with J gene TRBJ2-2; 7 nucleotides match TRBD1. The germline V gene encodes CDR1 SGHRS and CDR2 YFSETQ. This CDR3 has 15 amino acids. The junction had 4 bases not matched to a gene; V was cut back by 3 bases and J by 2 bases. The CDR3 loop is CASSSGTENTGELFF. Here the CDR3 DNA reads TGCGCCAGCAGCTCTGGGACAGAAAACACCGGGGAGCTGTTTTTT. Full variable domain (outside the CDR3, taken from reference TRBV5-1 and TRBJ2-2): KAGVTQTPRYLIKTRGQQVTLSCSPISGHRSVSWYQQTPGQGLQFLFEYFSETQRNKGNFPGRFSGRQFSNSRSEMNVSTLELGDSALYLCASSSGTENTGELFFGEGSRLTVL.

The chain employs TRBV5-1 and TRBJ2-2, with a weak D call TRBD2 (6 bases). The CDR3 contains 14 residues. Germline values: CDR1 SGHRS, CDR2 YFSETQ. V was cut by 4 bases and J by 9 bases, with 16 bases left in between. CDR3 protein: CASSPGLPLRELFF. The CDR3 DNA is TGCGCCAGCAGCCCGGGACTGCCGTTGCGGGAGCTGTTTTTT.

The rearrangement links TRBV5-8 to TRBJ2-1; a weak D match, TRBD2 (6 bases). The length of the CDR3 is 16 residues. The germline gives CDR1 SGHTS, CDR2 YDEGEE. Trimming stripped 3 bases from V and 9 bases from J, with 22 bases between. In DNA form, the CDR3 reads TGTGCCAGCAGCTCTCCGGGACTCCGGGAAGGCGGTGAGCAGTTCTTC. It encodes CASSSPGLREGGEQFF.

This rearrangement joins TRBV12-2 to TRBJ1-2; the DNA was not compared with TRBD1, the D call given in the table. TRBV12-2 is classified as a pseudogene. The CDR3 has 13 amino acids. The CDR3 coding sequence is TGTGCAAGTCGATCCACAGGGGTGGGTGGCTACACCTTC. Its translation: CASRSTGVGGYTF.

The rearrangement uses TRBV5-1 and TRBJ1-2; no definite D call. This CDR3 spans 15 amino acids. Germline loops: CDR1 SGHRS, CDR2 YFSETQ. V was clipped by 0 bases and J by 8 bases, with 17 bases between them. Here the CDR3 DNA reads TGCGCCAGCAGCTTGGGACCCCAGGTGGGTTTCGGCTACACCTTC. Encoded protein: CASSLGPQVGFGYTF.

The genes are TRBV2 and TRBJ1-5; D is undetermined. V dropped 7 bases and J dropped 0 bases, with 10 bases sitting between them. The length of the CDR3 is 14 residues. Germline CDR1 reads SNHLY; CDR2 reads FYNNEI. Here the CDR3 reads CASTEYYSNQPQHF. DNA for the CDR3: TGTGCCAGCACGGAGTATTATAGCAATCAGCCCCAGCATTTT.

This clone was observed a handful of times. A much larger clonotype is one base distant, so this may be a read error. This CDR3 is also generated by other DNA sequences in the sample. The CDR3 protein is CASSAQRDTEAFF. CDR3 DNA: TGTGCCAGCAGCGCCCAAAGGGACACTGAAGCTTTCTTT. The genes are TRBV7-3 and TRBJ1-1; unclear D gene. V lost 5 bases, J lost 3 bases, and 10 bases lay in between. The CDR3 is 13 residues long. Germline CDR1 reads SGHTA; CDR2 reads FQGTGA.

The J gene is TRBJ1-5, the V gene TRBV6-5; a possible D gene is TRBD1 (6 bases). Germline V CDR1 and CDR2: MNHEY, SVGAGI. This CDR3 spans 15 amino acids. V gave up 6 bases and J gave up 6 bases, with 18 bases separating them. The CDR3 region is CASRSEKTGLQPQHF. CDR3 bases: TGTGCCAGCAGATCCGAAAAAACAGGGCTTCAGCCCCAGCATTTT.

This clone came up a few times. The chain couples TRBV5-4 to TRBJ1-2; TRBD1 is a possible D gene (6 bases). Trimming left V 3 bases short and J 2 bases short, with 11 bases between. CDR3 length: 14 amino acids. The germline V gene encodes CDR1 SGHNT and CDR2 YYREEE (reference sequence). The CDR3 reads CASSSETGNYGYTF. The CDR3 nucleotides are TGTGCCAGCAGCTCCGAAACAGGGAACTATGGCTACACCTTC.

This chain connects TRBV20-1 to TRBJ1-4, with no clear D. V lost 3 bases and J 7 bases, leaving 6 bases between the germline ends. This CDR3 is 11 amino acids long. Per germline, CDR1 DFQATT and CDR2 SNEGSKA (reference sequence). The CDR3, as DNA: TGCAGTGCTAGGACCAGTGAAAAACTGTTTTTT. Translated, it gives CSARTSEKLFF.

The rearrangement joins TRBV7-3 to TRBJ2-3; possible D gene TRBD2, 6 bases. Trimming cost V 5 bases and J 2 bases, with 14 bases left between them. In germline, CDR1 is SGHTA, CDR2 FQGTGA. This CDR3 comprises 15 residues. In DNA form, the CDR3 reads TGTGCCAGCAGCCGGAAGACTAGTGTCACAGATACGCAGTATTTT. Translated: CASSRKTSVTDTQYF.

The chain carries TRBV19 and TRBJ2-6, with D hard to call. V was pared by 7 bases and J by 1 base, with 5 bases between. The CDR3 contains 13 residues. Looked up from germline, CDR1 is LNHDA and CDR2 is SQIVND (reference sequence). The CDR3 DNA reads as TGTGCCAGTAAGGCGTCTGGGGCCAACGTCCTGACTTTC. It translates to CASKASGANVLTF.

The V call is TRBV19, the J call TRBJ2-1; D might be TRBD1 (5 bases). Looked up from germline, CDR1 is LNHDA and CDR2 is SQIVND (reference sequence). The CDR3 runs to 16 residues. V was shortened by 6 bases and J by 8 bases, with 23 bases between the two germline ends. CDR3 residues: CASSDIQGRSDHEQFF. Here the CDR3 DNA reads TGTGCCAGTAGCGACATTCAGGGTCGAAGCGACCATGAGCAGTTCTTC. The complete variable domain, with remaining parts taken from reference TRBV19 and TRBJ2-1, reads DGGITQSPKYLFRKEGQNVTLSCEQNLNHDAMYWYRQDPGQGLRLIYYSQIVNDFQKGDIAEGYSVSREKKESFPLTVTSAQKNPTAFYLCASSDIQGRSDHEQFFGPGTRLTVL.

This clone was picked up one time. The chain carries TRBV7-3 and TRBJ2-6; D gene uncertain. Germline CDR1 is SGHTA and CDR2 is FQGTGA. Trimming took off 5 bases at V and 0 bases at J, with 11 bases between the two ends. The CDR3 loop spans 16 amino acids. The CDR3 coding sequence is TGTGCCAGCAGCCCAGGTTACCCCTCTGGGGCCAACGTCCTGACTTTC. Translation: CASSPGYPSGANVLTF.

This clone was detected ten times or more. The J gene is TRBJ2-1, the V gene TRBV2, with TRBD2 matching 9 bases. The CDR3 has 15 residues. The germline CDR1 and CDR2 sequences are SNHLY and FYNNEI. Losses at the gene ends were 7 bases for V and 2 bases for J; bases not matched to a gene: 6. CDR3 DNA: TGTGCCAGCACTGAGGCTAGCGGGACCTACAATGAGCAGTTCTTC. Translated: CASTEASGTYNEQFF.